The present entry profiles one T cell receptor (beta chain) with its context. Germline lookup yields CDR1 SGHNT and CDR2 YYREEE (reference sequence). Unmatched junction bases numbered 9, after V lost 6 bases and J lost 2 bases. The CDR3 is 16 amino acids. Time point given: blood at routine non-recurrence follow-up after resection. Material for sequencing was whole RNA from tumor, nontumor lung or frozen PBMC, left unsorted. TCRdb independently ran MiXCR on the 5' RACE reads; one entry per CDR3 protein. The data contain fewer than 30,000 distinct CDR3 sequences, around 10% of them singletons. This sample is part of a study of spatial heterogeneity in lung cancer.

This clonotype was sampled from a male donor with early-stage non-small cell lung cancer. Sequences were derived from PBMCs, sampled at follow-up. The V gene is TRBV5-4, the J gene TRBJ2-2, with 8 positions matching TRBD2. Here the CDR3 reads CASTRGGVTNTGELFF. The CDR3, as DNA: TGTGCCAGCACCCGGGGGGGGGTCACAAACACCGGGGAGCTGTTTTTT.